These T cell receptor beta chains were read from a single sample in a study of PD-1 blockade in classical Hodgkin lymphoma. Profiled with immunoSEQ multiplex PCR; TCRdb holds only in-frame clones, not every one. The repertoire holds more than 75,000 clones, with just over 90% as singletons. This specimen was peripheral blood mononuclear cells (PBMCs), taken before the fourth cycle of nivolumab. Source of these receptors: a human donor with classical Hodgkin lymphoma. Both conserved end residues are part of each CDR3. A D gene is named only where the DNA matches it firmly. Size values are once, few and many counts, or a class for expanded clones, and some rows have none.

D gene: .; J gene: TRBJ1-4; clone size: .; V gene: TRBV5-6; CDR3 protein: CASSFSGSDEKLFF; CDR3 DNA: TGTGCCAGCAGCTTCTCGGGGTCGGATGAAAAACTGTTTTTT
D gene: .; J gene: TRBJ2-7; clone size: once; V gene: TRBV6-5; CDR3 protein: CASSYSGGEVHEQYF; CDR3 DNA: TGTGCCAGCAGTTACTCAGGGGGGGAGGTCCACGAGCAGTACTTC
D gene: TRBD2; J gene: TRBJ2-1; clone size: once; V gene: TRBV12-5; CDR3 protein: CASGPPGLAGNNEQFF; CDR3 DNA: TGTGCTAGTGGTCCACCGGGACTAGCGGGAAACAATGAGCAGTTCTTC
D gene: .; J gene: TRBJ1-2; clone size: .; V gene: TRBV28; CDR3 protein: CASSLAPVRENGYTF; CDR3 DNA: TGTGCCAGCAGTTTAGCCCCGGTCCGGGAGAATGGCTACACCTTC
D gene: TRBD1; J gene: TRBJ2-7; clone size: .; V gene: TRBV18; CDR3 protein: CASSPATGNYEQYF; CDR3 DNA: TGTGCCAGCTCACCAGCGACAGGGAACTACGAGCAGTACTTC
D gene: TRBD2; J gene: TRBJ2-1; clone size: .; V gene: TRBV6-5; CDR3 protein: CASSYGTTSNEQFF; CDR3 DNA: TGTGCCAGCAGTTACGGGACTACTTCAAATGAGCAGTTCTTC
D gene: TRBD1; J gene: TRBJ1-4; clone size: .; V gene: TRBV9; CDR3 protein: CASSAHGTGEEKLFF; CDR3 DNA: TGTGCCAGCAGCGCCCATGGGACAGGGGAGGAAAAACTGTTTTTT
D gene: .; J gene: TRBJ2-1; clone size: .; V gene: TRBV4-1; CDR3 protein: CASSQGAHEQFF; CDR3 DNA: TGCGCCAGCAGCCAAGGGGCTCATGAGCAGTTCTTC
D gene: .; J gene: TRBJ2-1; clone size: .; V gene: TRBV6-1; CDR3 protein: CASSETQSPYNEQFF; CDR3 DNA: TGTGCCAGCAGTGAAACACAGTCCCCGTACAATGAGCAGTTCTTC
D gene: .; J gene: TRBJ2-2; clone size: .; V gene: TRBV12-1; CDR3 protein: CASSPPPIGGELFF; CDR3 DNA: TGTGCCAGCAGCCCACCACCCATCGGCGGGGAGCTGTTTTTT
D gene: TRBD1; J gene: TRBJ2-1; clone size: .; V gene: TRBV27; CDR3 protein: CASSFKGQGVRIF; CDR3 DNA: TGTGCCAGCAGTTTTAAGGGACAGGGTGTTAGAATCTTC
D gene: TRBD1; J gene: TRBJ1-5; clone size: .; V gene: TRBV5-1; CDR3 protein: CASSLDPGGWSNQPQHF; CDR3 DNA: TGCGCCAGCAGCTTGGACCCAGGGGGTTGGAGCAATCAGCCCCAGCATTTT
D gene: .; J gene: TRBJ2-2; clone size: .; V gene: TRBV27; CDR3 protein: CASSLSTGELFF; CDR3 DNA: TGTGCCAGCAGTTTATCCACCGGGGAGCTGTTTTTT
D gene: .; J gene: TRBJ2-6; clone size: .; V gene: TRBV7-6; CDR3 protein: CASSLDRGTYSGANVLTF; CDR3 DNA: TGTGCCAGCAGCTTAGACCGGGGGACCTACTCTGGGGCCAACGTCCTGACTTTC
D gene: TRBD2; J gene: TRBJ2-5; clone size: .; V gene: TRBV7-3; CDR3 protein: CASSLKGRTSGRETQYF; CDR3 DNA: TGTGCCAGCAGCTTAAAGGGTCGGACTAGCGGGAGAGAGACCCAGTACTTC
D gene: TRBD2; J gene: TRBJ2-1; clone size: .; V gene: TRBV5-1; CDR3 protein: CASSYSAGGSSSYNEQFF; CDR3 DNA: TGCGCCAGCAGCTATTCAGCGGGAGGAAGCAGCTCCTACAATGAGCAGTTCTTC
D gene: .; J gene: TRBJ2-1; clone size: .; V gene: TRBV27; CDR3 protein: CASSLSAGNIYNEQFF; CDR3 DNA: TGTGCCAGCAGTTTATCGGCAGGGAACATCTACAATGAGCAGTTCTTC
D gene: .; J gene: TRBJ2-7; clone size: .; V gene: TRBV7-9; CDR3 protein: CASSLPLGRTYEQYF; CDR3 DNA: TGTGCCAGCAGCTTGCCTTTGGGACGGACCTACGAGCAGTACTTC
D gene: .; J gene: TRBJ2-1; clone size: once; V gene: TRBV7-6; CDR3 protein: CASSLATYNEQFF; CDR3 DNA: TGTGCCAGCAGCTTAGCTACCTACAATGAGCAGTTCTTC
D gene: TRBD1; J gene: TRBJ1-1; clone size: .; V gene: TRBV18; CDR3 protein: CASSPTTGHTEAFF; CDR3 DNA: TGTGCCAGCTCACCCACGACAGGGCACACTGAAGCTTTCTTT
D gene: .; J gene: TRBJ2-4; clone size: .; V gene: TRBV12-5; CDR3 protein: CASGLAQTKNIQYF; CDR3 DNA: TGTGCTAGTGGTTTGGCCCAGACCAAAAACATTCAGTACTTC
D gene: .; J gene: TRBJ1-2; clone size: .; V gene: TRBV2; CDR3 protein: CASSGYTPFYGYTF; CDR3 DNA: TGTGCCAGCAGTGGATACACCCCATTTTATGGCTACACCTTC
D gene: .; J gene: TRBJ2-3; clone size: .; V gene: TRBV6-5; CDR3 protein: CASSYSGNNADTQYF; CDR3 DNA: TGTGCCAGCAGTTACTCCGGGAACAACGCAGATACGCAGTATTTT
D gene: .; J gene: TRBJ2-5; clone size: .; V gene: TRBV7-9; CDR3 protein: CASSLRSQETQYF; CDR3 DNA: TGTGCCAGCAGCTTAAGATCCCAAGAGACCCAGTACTTC
D gene: TRBD1; J gene: TRBJ2-2; clone size: .; V gene: TRBV27; CDR3 protein: CASSLGDRNTGELFF; CDR3 DNA: TGTGCCAGCAGTTTAGGGGACAGAAACACCGGGGAGCTGTTTTTT
D gene: .; J gene: TRBJ2-2; clone size: .; V gene: TRBV29-1; CDR3 protein: CSVSYTGELFF; CDR3 DNA: TGCAGCGTTTCGTATACCGGGGAGCTGTTTTTT
D gene: .; J gene: TRBJ2-1; clone size: once; V gene: TRBV7-9; CDR3 protein: CASVHRGEYNEQFF; CDR3 DNA: TGTGCCAGCGTCCATAGGGGGGAGTACAATGAGCAGTTCTTC
D gene: .; J gene: TRBJ1-1; clone size: .; V gene: TRBV7-9; CDR3 protein: CASSLVRQVNTEAFF; CDR3 DNA: TGTGCCAGCAGCTTAGTCCGACAAGTGAACACTGAAGCTTTCTTT
D gene: TRBD1; J gene: TRBJ1-4; clone size: .; V gene: TRBV11-2; CDR3 protein: CASSPGTGGLELFF; CDR3 DNA: TGTGCCAGCAGCCCTGGGACAGGGGGTTTAGAACTGTTTTTT
D gene: .; J gene: TRBJ1-4; clone size: .; V gene: TRBV6-5; CDR3 protein: CASRDRPTNEKLFF; CDR3 DNA: TGTGCCAGCAGGGACAGACCAACTAATGAAAAACTGTTTTTT
D gene: .; J gene: TRBJ1-3; clone size: .; V gene: TRBV28; CDR3 protein: CASSLLGGGGNTIYF; CDR3 DNA: TGTGCCAGCAGTTTACTCGGAGGGGGAGGAAACACCATATATTTT
D gene: .; J gene: TRBJ2-3; clone size: .; V gene: TRBV5-6; CDR3 protein: CASSLALGPGVTDTQYF; CDR3 DNA: TGTGCCAGCAGCTTGGCTCTCGGACCCGGGGTCACAGATACGCAGTATTTT
D gene: .; J gene: TRBJ1-4; clone size: .; V gene: TRBV30; CDR3 protein: CAWEGDPGAGKLFF; CDR3 DNA: TGTGCCTGGGAAGGTGATCCGGGGGCAGGAAAACTGTTTTTT
D gene: TRBD1; J gene: TRBJ2-7; clone size: .; V gene: TRBV6-5; CDR3 protein: CASSRQGLEQYF; CDR3 DNA: TGTGCCAGCAGCCGACAGGGGCTCGAGCAGTACTTC
D gene: .; J gene: TRBJ2-7; clone size: .; V gene: TRBV2; CDR3 protein: CASSGGRSGALAYEQYF; CDR3 DNA: TGTGCCAGCAGTGGAGGTAGATCGGGGGCCTTAGCCTACGAGCAGTACTTC
D gene: .; J gene: TRBJ2-7; clone size: .; V gene: TRBV6-1; CDR3 protein: CASSEHPVGRPPNEQYF; CDR3 DNA: TGTGCCAGCAGTGAACACCCTGTCGGCAGGCCGCCCAACGAGCAGTACTTC
D gene: .; J gene: TRBJ2-4; clone size: .; V gene: TRBV2; CDR3 protein: CASRKGNSIQYF; CDR3 DNA: TGTGCCAGCAGAAAGGGCAATAGCATTCAGTACTTC
D gene: .; J gene: TRBJ2-2; clone size: .; V gene: TRBV7-9; CDR3 protein: CAQDTGELFF; CDR3 DNA: TGTGCCCAGGATACCGGGGAGCTGTTTTTT
D gene: .; J gene: TRBJ1-1; clone size: few; V gene: TRBV30; CDR3 protein: CAWLTPNTEAFF; CDR3 DNA: TGTGCCTGGCTTACACCGAACACTGAAGCTTTCTTT
D gene: TRBD1; J gene: TRBJ1-1; clone size: .; V gene: TRBV5-4; CDR3 protein: CASSFGQGRGTEAFF; CDR3 DNA: TGTGCCAGCAGCTTTGGACAGGGGCGTGGAACTGAAGCTTTCTTT
D gene: .; J gene: TRBJ2-3; clone size: .; V gene: TRBV4-1; CDR3 protein: CASSQISDTQYF; CDR3 DNA: TGCGCCAGCAGCCAAATATCGGATACGCAGTATTTT
D gene: .; J gene: TRBJ2-1; clone size: .; V gene: TRBV27; CDR3 protein: CASSLETSYNEQFF; CDR3 DNA: TGTGCCAGCAGTTTGGAGACCTCCTACAATGAGCAGTTCTTC
D gene: .; J gene: TRBJ2-5; clone size: .; V gene: TRBV9; CDR3 protein: CASSSQGRGETQYF; CDR3 DNA: TGTGCCAGCAGCTCCCAGGGGAGAGGAGAGACCCAGTACTTC
D gene: TRBD2; J gene: TRBJ2-1; clone size: .; V gene: TRBV4-1; CDR3 protein: CASSPRTSGVRHNEQFF; CDR3 DNA: TGCGCCAGCAGTCCCCGGACTAGCGGGGTGAGGCACAATGAGCAGTTCTTC
D gene: .; J gene: TRBJ2-1; clone size: .; V gene: TRBV4-1; CDR3 protein: CASSQAGTGVYNEQFF; CDR3 DNA: TGCGCCAGCAGCCAAGCCGGGACTGGAGTATACAATGAGCAGTTCTTC
D gene: .; J gene: TRBJ2-7; clone size: .; V gene: TRBV7-9; CDR3 protein: CASRGTQRNYEQYF; CDR3 DNA: TGTGCCAGCAGGGGGACCCAGAGGAACTACGAGCAGTACTTC
D gene: .; J gene: TRBJ2-7; clone size: .; V gene: TRBV5-1; CDR3 protein: CASSLRDISYEQYF; CDR3 DNA: TGCGCCAGCAGCTTGAGGGACATATCCTACGAGCAGTACTTC
D gene: TRBD2; J gene: TRBJ2-2; clone size: .; V gene: TRBV10-1; CDR3 protein: CASSDSGSVATGELFF; CDR3 DNA: TGCGCCAGCAGTGATAGCGGGAGCGTTGCCACCGGGGAGCTGTTTTTT
D gene: TRBD1; J gene: TRBJ2-7; clone size: .; V gene: TRBV2; CDR3 protein: CASRLPGQGAAEQYF; CDR3 DNA: TGTGCCAGCAGGCTCCCGGGACAGGGGGCAGCCGAGCAGTACTTC
D gene: TRBD1; J gene: TRBJ1-4; clone size: .; V gene: TRBV29-1; CDR3 protein: CSVEGQGNEKLFF; CDR3 DNA: TGCAGCGTTGAGGGACAGGGGAATGAAAAACTGTTTTTT
D gene: .; J gene: TRBJ1-1; clone size: .; V gene: TRBV19; CDR3 protein: CASKGNLENTEAFF; CDR3 DNA: TGTGCCAGTAAGGGGAATCTCGAGAACACTGAAGCTTTCTTT
D gene: TRBD2; J gene: TRBJ2-5; clone size: .; V gene: TRBV27; CDR3 protein: CASGLAGEGKTQYF; CDR3 DNA: TGTGCCAGCGGCCTAGCGGGAGAGGGAAAGACCCAGTACTTC
D gene: .; J gene: TRBJ1-6; clone size: .; V gene: TRBV10-3; CDR3 protein: CAIRDGSSYNSPLHF; CDR3 DNA: TGTGCCATCCGGGACGGGAGCTCCTATAATTCACCCCTCCACTTT
D gene: TRBD1; J gene: TRBJ2-7; clone size: .; V gene: TRBV6-4; CDR3 protein: CASSVGTGGAYEQYF; CDR3 DNA: TGTGCCAGCAGTGTCGGGACAGGGGGCGCCTACGAGCAGTACTTC